These 17 T cell receptor beta chains were sequenced from one sample in a study of neurological immune-mediated disorders (dated 2019 in TCRdb). Library prep was done by 5' RACE. The sample was run on an Illumina HiSeq 2500. Using fastp trimming at Q25 and MiXCR clonotype assembly, TCRdb reanalyzed the public sequencing data and kept in-frame beta chains. Rows with one shared CDR3 protein collapse into an entry with the most common genes and DNA. The sample contains around 94,000 distinct CDR3 sequences, about 3.8% of them found a single time. The top ten constitute 6% of the sample. Sample: PBMCs. These receptors originate from a woman aged 18-35 years with multiple sclerosis.

In this sample, this clonotype turned up many times. The chain's CDR3 is CSATERGDGYNEQFF. Here the CDR3 DNA reads TGCAGTGCGACGGAACGAGGGGACGGATACAATGAGCAGTTCTTC. The chain couples TRBV20-1 to TRBJ2-1; either TRBD1 or TRBD2 may fit D (5 bases each). CDR3 size: 15 residues. In germline, CDR1 is DFQATT, CDR2 SNEGSKA (reference sequence). Trimming pared 6 bases from V and 4 bases from J, leaving 19 bases between.

There are many counts of this clonotype. The rearrangement uses TRBV5-1 and TRBJ1-1; no clear D gene. Deletions cut 1 base from V and 5 bases from J, with 12 bases between. Germline V lookup: CDR1 SGHRS, CDR2 YFSETQ. This CDR3 is built from 14 residues. The CDR3 is CASSLSSRETEAFF. The CDR3 region has the DNA TGCGCCAGCAGCTTGTCGTCACGGGAGACTGAAGCTTTCTTT.

Many counts were recorded for this clonotype. The CDR3 loop reads CATSRDRGGYNEQFF. The DNA of the CDR3 is TGTGCCACCAGCAGGGACAGGGGGGGCTACAATGAGCAGTTCTTC. The chain joins TRBV15 to TRBJ2-1; 10 nucleotides line up with TRBD1. From germline, CDR1 is LNHNV and CDR2 YYDKDF (reference sequence). The length of the CDR3 is 15 residues. V shed 3 bases and J 3 bases; nucleotides not matched to a gene: 2.

In its sample, this clonotype was seen many times. The V call is TRBV29-1, the J call TRBJ2-7; the match to TRBD1 covers 8 bases. The germline CDR1 and CDR2 sequences are SQVTM and ANQGSEA. V shed 4 bases and J 3 bases; nucleotides not matched to a gene: 8. The CDR3 has 14 residues. The CDR3 DNA reads as TGCAGCGTTGTGGCACAGGGGGTGTTCTACGAGCAGTACTTC. This sequence encodes CSVVAQGVFYEQYF.

This clonotype came up many times. This chain links TRBV5-1 with TRBJ2-1; D perhaps matches TRBD2 (6 bases). The germline V gene has CDR1 SGHRS and CDR2 YFSETQ. Trimming pared 3 bases from V and 3 bases from J, leaving 13 bases between. There are 15 residues in the CDR3. The CDR3 reads CASSSQTSGYNEQFF. Written as DNA, the CDR3 is TGCGCCAGCAGCTCCCAGACTAGTGGCTACAATGAGCAGTTCTTC.

Worth noting for this clonotype: A much more abundant neighbour one base away suggests this may be a read error. The chain couples TRBV5-1 to TRBJ2-5; D call uncertain. The V gene lost 0 bases and the J gene lost 7 bases, with 13 bases spanning the gap. The CDR3 loop spans 14 amino acids. CDR1 and CDR2 from the germline V gene are SGHRS and YFSETQ. Here the CDR3 reads CASSLGKVDGTQYF. The CDR3 region has the DNA TGCGCCAGCAGCTTGGGAAAGGTAGATGGGACCCAGTACTTC.

This clonotype was counted many times. This sequence joins TRBV7-9 and TRBJ1-5, with 7 bases fitting TRBD1. The CDR3 has 15 amino acids. V shed 6 bases, J shed 3 bases, and the junction held 8 bases outside the gene matches. Germline V lookup: CDR1 SEHNR, CDR2 FQNEAQ (reference sequence). CDR3 region: CASSSGTENNQPQHF. CDR3 in DNA: TGTGCCAGCAGTTCTGGGACAGAGAACAATCAGCCCCAGCATTTT. The full variable domain, rest sourced from reference TRBV7-9 and TRBJ1-5, is DTGVSQNPRHKITKRGQNVTFRCDPISEHNRLYWYRQTLGQGPEFLTYFQNEAQLEKSRLLSDRFSAERPKGSFSTLEIQRTEQGDSAMYLCASSSGTENNQPQHFGDGTRLSIL.

In this sample, this clonotype turned up many times. The rearrangement links TRBV5-1 to TRBJ2-7; 8 bases line up with TRBD1. CDR1 and CDR2 (germline): SGHRS, YFSETQ. Trimming cost V 4 bases and J 1 base; bases outside gene matches: 4. There are 14 residues in the CDR3. The CDR3 DNA sequence: TGCGCCAGCAGCGAAACAGGGGGGTCCTACGAGCAGTACTTC. Translated, it gives CASSETGGSYEQYF.

This clonotype was observed at least ten times. The chain combines TRBV7-2 with TRBJ1-2; a possible D gene is TRBD1 (5 bases). The germline V gene has CDR1 SGHTA and CDR2 FQGNSA. V lost 6 bases and J 7 bases, leaving 21 bases between the germline ends. This CDR3 has 15 amino acids. Here the CDR3 reads CASSLEGFRGTGYTF. Written as DNA, the CDR3 is TGTGCCAGCAGTCTAGAAGGGTTCCGGGGGACTGGCTACACCTTC.

This clonotype showed up many times. V is TRBV6-5 and J is TRBJ1-1, with D perhaps TRBD1 (5 bases). V lost 5 bases and J 7 bases, leaving 20 bases between the germline ends. CDR1 MNHEY and CDR2 SVGAGI come from the germline V gene. The CDR3 covers 15 residues. The CDR3 protein is CASSREVRGPIEAFF. CDR3 bases: TGTGCCAGCAGTCGGGAAGTGCGGGGCCCCATTGAAGCTTTCTTT.

This clonotype appeared many times. This sequence joins TRBV10-2 and TRBJ2-1, with D possibly matching TRBD2 (6 bases). The CDR3 loop spans 14 amino acids. Trimming left V 6 bases short and J 3 bases short, with 12 bases between. Germline loops: CDR1 WSHSY, CDR2 SAAADI. In nucleotides, the CDR3 is TGCGCCAGCAGGTCGGGAGAGTACTACAATGAGCAGTTCTTC. It translates to CASRSGEYYNEQFF.

This clonotype appeared many times. The chain is built from TRBV20-1 and TRBJ1-1; the D is unclear. Trimming shortened V by 0 bases and J by 3 bases, and 5 bases separated the two germline ends. CDR1 is DFQATT, CDR2 SNEGSKA, per germline (reference sequence). The CDR3 has 12 amino acids. CDR3 sequence: CSARESDTEAFF. CDR3 in DNA: TGCAGTGCTAGAGAATCGGACACTGAAGCTTTCTTT.

This clonotype was seen many times. The rearrangement uses TRBV9 and TRBJ2-1; maybe TRBD2 (6 bases). Trimming removed 3 bases at V and 8 bases at J, with 24 bases between. The CDR3 has 17 residues. CDR1 and CDR2 from the germline V gene are SGDLS and YYNGEE. CDR3 sequence: CASSASLGSGLWDEQFF. In nucleotides, the CDR3 is TGTGCCAGCAGCGCCTCTTTGGGGAGCGGGCTCTGGGATGAGCAGTTCTTC.

Of note for this clonotype: This clone may be a read error of a much larger clone one base away. Because the CDR3 is missing its conserved closing phenylalanine or tryptophan, this is likely a read error. The chain combines TRBV5-1 with TRBJ2-1; tentatively, D is TRBD1 or TRBD2 (5 bases each). The length of the CDR3 is 14 residues. Trimming removed 10 bases at V and 6 bases at J, with 20 bases between. Germline CDR1 is SGHRS and CDR2 is YFSETQ. The CDR3 loop reads CACTPGPETNEQFI. Here the CDR3 DNA reads TGCGCCTGCACTCCGGGACCAGAGACCAATGAGCAGTTCATC.

This clonotype was counted ten times or more. The chain has TRBV7-2 and TRBJ2-4, with a possible D match to TRBD1 (7 bases). CDR1 and CDR2 from the germline V gene are SGHTA and FQGNSA. This CDR3 has 17 amino acids. The ends were cut back, 5 bases at V and 0 bases at J, with 17 bases in the middle. The CDR3 DNA sequence: TGTGCCAGCAGCCCAAGGGCGGGACAGCTAGCCAAAAACATTCAGTACTTC. Its protein is CASSPRAGQLAKNIQYF.

Many counts were recorded for this clonotype. This chain links TRBV20-1 with TRBJ2-3, with D unresolved. From germline, CDR1 is DFQATT and CDR2 SNEGSKA (reference sequence). This CDR3 is 11 amino acids long. Trimming took off 2 bases at V and 5 bases at J, with 5 bases between the two ends. CDR3 residues: CSARRGDTQYF. The DNA of the CDR3 is TGCAGTGCTAGAAGAGGAGATACGCAGTATTTT.

This clonotype was counted only a few times. The chain joins TRBV11-2 to TRBJ2-1; D call uncertain. V lost 0 bases, J lost 8 bases, and 14 bases lay in between. Germline-derived CDR1 and CDR2 are SGHAT and FQNNGV. There are 15 residues in the CDR3. The CDR3 sequence: CASSLDSSGRDEQFF. DNA of the CDR3: TGTGCCAGCAGCTTAGATTCTAGTGGTAGGGATGAGCAGTTCTTC.